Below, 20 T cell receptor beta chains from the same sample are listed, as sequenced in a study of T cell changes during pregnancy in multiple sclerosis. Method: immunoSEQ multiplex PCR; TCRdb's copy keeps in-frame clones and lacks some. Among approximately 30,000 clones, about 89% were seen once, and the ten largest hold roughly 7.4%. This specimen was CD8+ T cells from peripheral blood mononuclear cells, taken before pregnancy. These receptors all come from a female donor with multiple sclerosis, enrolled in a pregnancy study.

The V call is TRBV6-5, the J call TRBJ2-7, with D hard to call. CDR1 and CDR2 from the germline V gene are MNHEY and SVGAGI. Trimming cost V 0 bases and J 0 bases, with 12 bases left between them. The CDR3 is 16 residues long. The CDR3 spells CASSYSAGESSYEQYF. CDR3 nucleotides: TGTGCCAGCAGTTACTCGGCAGGCGAAAGCTCCTACGAGCAGTACTTC.

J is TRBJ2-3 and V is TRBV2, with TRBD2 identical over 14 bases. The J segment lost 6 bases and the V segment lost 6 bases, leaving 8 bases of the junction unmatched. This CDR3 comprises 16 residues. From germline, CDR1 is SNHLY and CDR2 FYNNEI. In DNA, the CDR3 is TGTGCCAGCAGCCCTTCGACTAGCGGGGGGGTGGATACGCAGTATTTT. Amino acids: CASSPSTSGGVDTQYF.

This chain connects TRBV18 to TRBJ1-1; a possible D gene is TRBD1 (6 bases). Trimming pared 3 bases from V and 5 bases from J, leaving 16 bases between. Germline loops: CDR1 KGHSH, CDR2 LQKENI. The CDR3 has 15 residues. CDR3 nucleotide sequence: TGTGCCAGCTCACCGGCAGGGGAGGGTAGAACTGAAGCTTTCTTT. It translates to CASSPAGEGRTEAFF.

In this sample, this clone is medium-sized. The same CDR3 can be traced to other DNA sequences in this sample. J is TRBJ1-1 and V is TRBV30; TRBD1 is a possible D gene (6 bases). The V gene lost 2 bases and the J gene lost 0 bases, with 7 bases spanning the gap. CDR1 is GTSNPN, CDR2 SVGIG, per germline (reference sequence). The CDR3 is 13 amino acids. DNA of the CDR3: TGTGCCTGGAGTACAGGGATGAACACTGAAGCTTTCTTT. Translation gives CAWSTGMNTEAFF.

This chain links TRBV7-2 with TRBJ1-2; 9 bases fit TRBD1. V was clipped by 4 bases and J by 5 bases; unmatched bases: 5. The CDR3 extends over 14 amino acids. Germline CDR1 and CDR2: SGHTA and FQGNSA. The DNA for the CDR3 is TGTGCCAGCAGCTCCCCCGGGACAGGGTATGGCTACACCTTC. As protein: CASSSPGTGYGYTF.

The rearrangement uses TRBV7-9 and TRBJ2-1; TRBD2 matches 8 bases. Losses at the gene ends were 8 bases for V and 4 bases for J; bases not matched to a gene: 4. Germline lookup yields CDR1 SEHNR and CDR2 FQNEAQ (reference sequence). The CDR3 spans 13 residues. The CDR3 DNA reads TGTGCCAGCGCCGGGGGGGGGTACAATGAGCAGTTCTTC. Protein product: CASAGGGYNEQFF.

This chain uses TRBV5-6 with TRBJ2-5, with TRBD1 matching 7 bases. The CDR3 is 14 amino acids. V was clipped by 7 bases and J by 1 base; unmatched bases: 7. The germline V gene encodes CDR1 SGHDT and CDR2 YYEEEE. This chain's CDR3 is CASSLGDSQETQYF. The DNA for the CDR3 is TGTGCCAGCTCATTGGGGGACAGCCAAGAGACCCAGTACTTC.

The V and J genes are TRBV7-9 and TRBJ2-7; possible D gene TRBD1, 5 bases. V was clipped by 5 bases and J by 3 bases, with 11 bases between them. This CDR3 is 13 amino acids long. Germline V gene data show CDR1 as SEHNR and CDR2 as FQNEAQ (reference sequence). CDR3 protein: CASSRDSLYEQYF. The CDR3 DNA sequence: TGTGCCAGCAGCCGCGACAGTCTCTACGAGCAGTACTTC.

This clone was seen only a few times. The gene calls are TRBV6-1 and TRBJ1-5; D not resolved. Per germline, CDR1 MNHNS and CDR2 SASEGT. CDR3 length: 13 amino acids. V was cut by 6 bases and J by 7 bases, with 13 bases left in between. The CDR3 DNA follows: TGTGCCAGCAGCCCCTACCCCAACCAGCCCCAGCATTTT. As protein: CASSPYPNQPQHF.

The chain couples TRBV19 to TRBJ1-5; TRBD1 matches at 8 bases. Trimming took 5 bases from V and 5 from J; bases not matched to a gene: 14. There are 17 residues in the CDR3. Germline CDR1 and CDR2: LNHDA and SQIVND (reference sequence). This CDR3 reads CASSPLPGQAIYQPQHF. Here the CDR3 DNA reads TGTGCCAGTAGTCCCCTACCGGGACAGGCGATTTATCAGCCCCAGCATTTT.

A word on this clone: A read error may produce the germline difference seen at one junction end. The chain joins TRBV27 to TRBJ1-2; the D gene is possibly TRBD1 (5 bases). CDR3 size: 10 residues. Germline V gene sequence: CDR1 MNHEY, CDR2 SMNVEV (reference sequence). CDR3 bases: TGCGGGGGAGTAGCTTATGGCTACACCTTC. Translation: CGGVAYGYTF.

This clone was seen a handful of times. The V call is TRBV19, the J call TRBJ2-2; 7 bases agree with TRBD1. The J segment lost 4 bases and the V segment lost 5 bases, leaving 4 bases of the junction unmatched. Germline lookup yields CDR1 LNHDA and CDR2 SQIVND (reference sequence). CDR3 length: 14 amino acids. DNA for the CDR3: TGTGCCAGTAGTTCCGGGACAGCCACCGGGGAGCTGTTTTTT. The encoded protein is CASSSGTATGELFF.

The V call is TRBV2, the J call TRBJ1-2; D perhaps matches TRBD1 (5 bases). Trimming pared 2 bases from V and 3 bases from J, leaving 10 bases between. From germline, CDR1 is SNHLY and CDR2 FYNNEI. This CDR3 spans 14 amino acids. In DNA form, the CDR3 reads TGTGCCAGCAGTGAAATGGACACCTACTATGGCTACACCTTC. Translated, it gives CASSEMDTYYGYTF.

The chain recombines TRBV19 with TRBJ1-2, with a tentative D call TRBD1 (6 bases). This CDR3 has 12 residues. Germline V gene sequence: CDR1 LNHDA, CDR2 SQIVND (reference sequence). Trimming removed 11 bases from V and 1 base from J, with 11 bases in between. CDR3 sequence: CASRQVNYGYTF. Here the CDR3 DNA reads TGTGCCTCGCGACAGGTTAACTATGGCTACACCTTC.

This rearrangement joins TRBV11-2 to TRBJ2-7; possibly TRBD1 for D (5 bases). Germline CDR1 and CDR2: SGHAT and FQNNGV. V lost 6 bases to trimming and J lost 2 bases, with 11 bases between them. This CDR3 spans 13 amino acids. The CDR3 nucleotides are TGTGCCAGCAGTCCTGGGGCAACCTACGAGCAGTACTTC. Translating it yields CASSPGATYEQYF.

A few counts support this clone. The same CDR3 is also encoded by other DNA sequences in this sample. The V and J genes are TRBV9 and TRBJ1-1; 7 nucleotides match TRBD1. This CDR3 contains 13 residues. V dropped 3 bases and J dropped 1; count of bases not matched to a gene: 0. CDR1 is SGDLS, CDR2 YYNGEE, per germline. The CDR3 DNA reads TGTGCCAGCAGCGCAGGGGGGAACACTGAAGCTTTCTTT. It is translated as CASSAGGNTEAFF.

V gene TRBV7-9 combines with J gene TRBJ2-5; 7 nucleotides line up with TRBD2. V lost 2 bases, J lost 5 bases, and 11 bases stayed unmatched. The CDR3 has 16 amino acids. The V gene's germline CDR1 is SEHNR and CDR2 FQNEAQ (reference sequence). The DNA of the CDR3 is TGTGCCAGCAGCTTATTAGTGGGAGGACTAGAGGAGACCCAGTACTTC. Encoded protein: CASSLLVGGLEETQYF.

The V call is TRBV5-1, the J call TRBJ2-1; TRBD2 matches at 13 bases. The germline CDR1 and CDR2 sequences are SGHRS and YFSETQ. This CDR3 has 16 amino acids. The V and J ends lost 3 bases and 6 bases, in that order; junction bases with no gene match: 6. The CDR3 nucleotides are TGCGCCAGCAGCTCAAGGACTAGCGGGGGCCTCAATGAGCAGTTCTTC. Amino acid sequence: CASSSRTSGGLNEQFF.

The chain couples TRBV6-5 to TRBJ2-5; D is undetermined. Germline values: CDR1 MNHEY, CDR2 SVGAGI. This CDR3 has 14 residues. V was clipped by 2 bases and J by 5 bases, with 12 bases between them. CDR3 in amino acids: CASSYSLLRETQYF. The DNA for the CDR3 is TGTGCCAGCAGTTACAGCCTCCTTCGGGAGACCCAGTACTTC.

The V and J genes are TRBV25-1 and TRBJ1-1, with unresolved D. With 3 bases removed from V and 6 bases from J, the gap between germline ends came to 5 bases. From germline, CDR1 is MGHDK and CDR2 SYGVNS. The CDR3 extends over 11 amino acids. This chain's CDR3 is CASSDQSEAFF. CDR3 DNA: TGTGCCAGCAGTGATCAGTCTGAAGCTTTCTTT.